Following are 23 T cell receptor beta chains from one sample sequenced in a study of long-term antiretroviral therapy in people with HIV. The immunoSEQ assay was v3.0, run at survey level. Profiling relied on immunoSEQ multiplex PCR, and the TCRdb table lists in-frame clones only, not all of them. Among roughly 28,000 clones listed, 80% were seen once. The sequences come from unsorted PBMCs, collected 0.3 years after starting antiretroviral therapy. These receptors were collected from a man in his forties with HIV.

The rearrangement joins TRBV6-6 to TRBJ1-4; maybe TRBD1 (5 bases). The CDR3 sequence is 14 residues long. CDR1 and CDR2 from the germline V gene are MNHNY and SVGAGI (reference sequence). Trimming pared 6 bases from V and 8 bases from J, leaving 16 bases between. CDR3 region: CASRRTSGKEKLFF. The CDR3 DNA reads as TGTGCCAGCAGACGGACCTCAGGGAAGGAAAAACTGTTTTTT.

The CDR3 region is CARSCGLAELRAQYF. CDR3 bases: TGTGCCAGAAGCTGTGGACTAGCGGAGCTCAGGGCCCAGTACTTC. The rearrangement joins TRBV7-5 to TRBJ2-5; the table assigns TRBD2, which was not confirmed against the DNA. TRBV7-5 has pseudogene status. The CDR3 has 15 residues.

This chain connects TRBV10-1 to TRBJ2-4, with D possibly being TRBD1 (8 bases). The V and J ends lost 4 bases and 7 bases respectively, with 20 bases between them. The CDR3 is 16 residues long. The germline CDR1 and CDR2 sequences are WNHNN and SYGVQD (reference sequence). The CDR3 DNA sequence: TGCGCCAGCAGTGGGGGAGGGACAGGAGCCTGGAACATTCAGTACTTC. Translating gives CASSGGGTGAWNIQYF.

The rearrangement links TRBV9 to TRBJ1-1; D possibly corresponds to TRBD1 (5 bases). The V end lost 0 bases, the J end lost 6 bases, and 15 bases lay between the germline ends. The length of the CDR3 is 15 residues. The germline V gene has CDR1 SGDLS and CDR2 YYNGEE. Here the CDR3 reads CASSVDEGAGSEAFF. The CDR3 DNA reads TGTGCCAGCAGCGTAGATGAAGGGGCTGGTTCTGAAGCTTTCTTT.

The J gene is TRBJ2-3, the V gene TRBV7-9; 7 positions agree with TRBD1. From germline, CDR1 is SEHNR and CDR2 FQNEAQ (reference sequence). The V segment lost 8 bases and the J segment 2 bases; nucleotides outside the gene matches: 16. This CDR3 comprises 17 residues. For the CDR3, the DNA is TGTGCCAGCCGCAGGGGGTTTAGGCAGGGACCCACAGATACGCAGTATTTT. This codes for CASRRGFRQGPTDTQYF.

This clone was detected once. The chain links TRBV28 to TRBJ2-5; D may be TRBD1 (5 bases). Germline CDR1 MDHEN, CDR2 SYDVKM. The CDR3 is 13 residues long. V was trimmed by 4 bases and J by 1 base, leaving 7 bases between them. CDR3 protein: CASSSDTQETQYF. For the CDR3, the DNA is TGTGCCAGCAGTTCGGACACCCAAGAGACCCAGTACTTC.

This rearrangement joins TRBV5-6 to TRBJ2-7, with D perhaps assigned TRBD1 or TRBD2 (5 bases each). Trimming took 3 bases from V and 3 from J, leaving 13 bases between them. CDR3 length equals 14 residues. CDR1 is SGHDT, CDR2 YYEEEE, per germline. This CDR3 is CASSSGTLIYEQYF. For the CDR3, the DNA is TGTGCCAGCAGCTCGGGGACGCTTATCTACGAGCAGTACTTC.

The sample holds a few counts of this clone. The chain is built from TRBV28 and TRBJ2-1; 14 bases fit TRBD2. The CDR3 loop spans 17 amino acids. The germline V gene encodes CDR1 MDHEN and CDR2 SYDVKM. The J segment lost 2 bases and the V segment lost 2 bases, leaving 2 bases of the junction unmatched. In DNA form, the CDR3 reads TGTGCCAGCAGTTTAGGGACTAGCGGGAGCCCCTACAATGAGCAGTTCTTC. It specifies CASSLGTSGSPYNEQFF.

In DNA form, the CDR3 reads TGTGCCAGCAGCCCCGGACAGGGGTTCGGAGGCTACACCTTC. Its translation: CASSPGQGFGGYTF. V usage is TRBV7-2 and J usage is TRBJ1-2; TRBD1 matches at 9 bases. Germline CDR1 and CDR2: SGHTA and FQGNSA. Unmatched junction bases numbered 9, after V lost 5 bases and J lost 8 bases. There are 14 residues in the CDR3.

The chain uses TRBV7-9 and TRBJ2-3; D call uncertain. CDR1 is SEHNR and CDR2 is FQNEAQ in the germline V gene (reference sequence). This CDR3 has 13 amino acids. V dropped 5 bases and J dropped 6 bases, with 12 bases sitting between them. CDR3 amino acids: CASSQGYSDTQYF. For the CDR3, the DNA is TGTGCCAGCAGCCAAGGGTACTCGGATACGCAGTATTTT.

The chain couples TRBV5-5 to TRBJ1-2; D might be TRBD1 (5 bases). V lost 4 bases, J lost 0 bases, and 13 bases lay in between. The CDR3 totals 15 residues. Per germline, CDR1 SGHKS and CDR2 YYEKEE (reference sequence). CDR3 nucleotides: TGTGCCAGCAGCGCAGGAGAGGGGACTAACTATGGCTACACCTTC. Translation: CASSAGEGTNYGYTF.

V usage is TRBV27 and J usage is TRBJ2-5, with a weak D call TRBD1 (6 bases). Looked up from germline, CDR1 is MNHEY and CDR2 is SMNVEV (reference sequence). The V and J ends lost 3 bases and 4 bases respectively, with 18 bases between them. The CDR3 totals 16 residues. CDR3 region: CASSFTSRRGRETQYF. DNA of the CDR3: TGTGCCAGCAGTTTCACAAGTCGTAGGGGGAGAGAGACCCAGTACTTC.

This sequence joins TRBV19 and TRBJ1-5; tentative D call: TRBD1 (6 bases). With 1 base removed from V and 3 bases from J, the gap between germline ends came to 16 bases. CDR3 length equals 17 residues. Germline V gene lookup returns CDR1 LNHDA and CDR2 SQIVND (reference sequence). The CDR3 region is CASSIGASRGYNQPQHF. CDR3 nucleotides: TGTGCCAGTAGTATAGGGGCCAGCAGGGGCTACAATCAGCCCCAGCATTTT.

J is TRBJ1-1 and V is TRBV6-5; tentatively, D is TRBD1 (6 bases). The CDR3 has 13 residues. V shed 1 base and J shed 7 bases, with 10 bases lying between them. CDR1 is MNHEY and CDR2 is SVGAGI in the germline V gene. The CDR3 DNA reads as TGTGCCAGCAGTTACTACAGGGAGGGTGAAGCTTTCTTT. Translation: CASSYYREGEAFF.

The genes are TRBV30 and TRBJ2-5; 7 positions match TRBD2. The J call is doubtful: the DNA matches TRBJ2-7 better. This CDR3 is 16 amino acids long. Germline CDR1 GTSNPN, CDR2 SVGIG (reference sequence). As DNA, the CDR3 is TGTGCCTGGAGGCCACCGGGACTAAGTTCCCCACACGAGCAGTACTTC. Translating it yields CAWRPPGLSSPHEQYF.

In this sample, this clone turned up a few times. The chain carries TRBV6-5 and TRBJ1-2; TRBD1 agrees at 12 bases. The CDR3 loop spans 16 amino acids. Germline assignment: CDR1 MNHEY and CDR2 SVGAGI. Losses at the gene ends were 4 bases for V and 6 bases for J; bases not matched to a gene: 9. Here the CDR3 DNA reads TGTGCCAGCAGTTCCCAATACCGGGACAGGGGGCATGGCTACACCTTC. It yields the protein CASSSQYRDRGHGYTF.

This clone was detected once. The CDR3 DNA sequence: TGTGCCAGCAGCTTGGCAGTATATAGCAATCAGCCCCAGCATTTT. This codes for CASSLAVYSNQPQHF. The rearrangement joins TRBV5-5 to TRBJ1-5, with D unclear. Germline lookup yields CDR1 SGHKS and CDR2 YYEKEE (reference sequence). The V end lost 0 bases, the J end lost 0 bases, and 7 bases lay between the germline ends. The CDR3 has 15 amino acids.

The DNA of the CDR3 is TGTGCCAGCAGCTTGTACAGCTCTGGGGCCAACGTCCTGACTTTC. Encoded protein: CASSLYSSGANVLTF. V usage is TRBV11-2 and J usage is TRBJ2-6, with unresolved D. There are 15 residues in the CDR3. V was pared by 3 bases and J by 0 bases, with 6 bases between. CDR1 SGHAT and CDR2 FQNNGV come from the germline V gene.

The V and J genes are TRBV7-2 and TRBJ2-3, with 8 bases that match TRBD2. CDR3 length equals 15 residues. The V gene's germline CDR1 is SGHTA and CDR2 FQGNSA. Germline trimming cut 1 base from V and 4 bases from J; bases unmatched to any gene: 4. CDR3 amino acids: CASSLVGGAADTQYF. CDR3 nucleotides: TGTGCCAGCAGCTTAGTCGGGGGGGCCGCAGATACGCAGTATTTT.

The CDR3 here is CASHRGDQPQHF. CDR3 nucleotides: TGTGCCAGTCACAGGGGCGATCAGCCCCAGCATTTT. This sequence joins TRBV6-6 and TRBJ1-5; 7 nucleotides agree with TRBD1. J was trimmed by 5 bases and V by 9 bases; bases with no gene match: 4. Germline-derived CDR1 and CDR2 are MNHNY and SVGAGI (reference sequence). This CDR3 comprises 12 residues.

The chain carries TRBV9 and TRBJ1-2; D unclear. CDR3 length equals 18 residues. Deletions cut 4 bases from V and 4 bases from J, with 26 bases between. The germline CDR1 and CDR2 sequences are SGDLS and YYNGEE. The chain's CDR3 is CASSSTTELFLGSYGYTF. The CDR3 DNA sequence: TGTGCCAGCAGCTCGACGACGGAGCTCTTTCTCGGTAGCTATGGCTACACCTTC.

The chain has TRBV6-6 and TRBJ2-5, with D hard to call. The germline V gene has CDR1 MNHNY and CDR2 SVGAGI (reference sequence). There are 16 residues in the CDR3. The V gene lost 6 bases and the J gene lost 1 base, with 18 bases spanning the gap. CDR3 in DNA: TGTGCCAGCAGATACACCGGCGGACCCAGCCAAGAGACCCAGTACTTC. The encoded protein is CASRYTGGPSQETQYF.

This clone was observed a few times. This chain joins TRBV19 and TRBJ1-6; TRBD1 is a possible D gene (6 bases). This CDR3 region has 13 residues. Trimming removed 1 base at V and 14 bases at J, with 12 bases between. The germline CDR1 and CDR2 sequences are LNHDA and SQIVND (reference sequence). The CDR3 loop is CASSIGTVPTLHF. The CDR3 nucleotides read TGTGCCAGTAGTATAGGGACAGTTCCAACCCTCCACTTT. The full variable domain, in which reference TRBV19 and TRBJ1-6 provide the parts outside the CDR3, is DGGITQSPKYLFRKEGQNVTLSCEQNLNHDAMYWYRQDPGQGLRLIYYSQIVNDFQKGDIAEGYSVSREKKESFPLTVTSAQKNPTAFYLCASSIGTVPTLHFGNGTRLTVT.